What follows are 26 T cell receptor beta chains derived from one specimen sequenced in a study of siplizumab effects on memory and regulatory T cells. The table came from immunoSEQ multiplex PCR; TCRdb's copy has only in-frame clones and leaves some out. Of 70,000 to 100,000 clones listed, approximately 93% are singletons. The sample was CD8+ T cells sorted from blood. These receptors all come from a human donor in good health.

This clone was counted a few times. V is TRBV7-3 and J is TRBJ1-1, with 8 bases fitting TRBD1. Germline-derived CDR1 and CDR2 are SGHTA and FQGTGA. Germline trimming cut 2 bases from V and 4 bases from J; bases unmatched to any gene: 3. The CDR3 loop spans 14 amino acids. The CDR3 is CASSLHQGATEAFF. CDR3 coding DNA: TGTGCCAGCAGCTTACACCAGGGGGCCACTGAAGCTTTCTTT.

The chain uses TRBV5-1 and TRBJ2-1, with 8 bases lining up with TRBD2. The CDR3 extends over 17 amino acids. The germline V gene has CDR1 SGHRS and CDR2 YFSETQ. The trim removed 4 bases at V and 6 bases at J, leaving 15 bases unmatched. In nucleotides, the CDR3 is TGCGCCAGCAGCCTAAACTTACGGGGGGGTCCGAGCAATGAGCAGTTCTTC. Its protein product is CASSLNLRGGPSNEQFF.

This clone was detected only once. The V gene is TRBV19, the J gene TRBJ1-5; no clear D gene. The CDR3 extends over 18 amino acids. Trimming pared 3 bases from V and 2 bases from J, leaving 20 bases between. Germline V gene data show CDR1 as LNHDA and CDR2 as SQIVND (reference sequence). CDR3 in DNA: TGTGCCAGTAGTATTGCGGTTGCGTCGGAAACTGGCAATCAGCCCCAGCATTTT. Its translation: CASSIAVASETGNQPQHF. The complete variable domain, with remaining parts taken from reference TRBV19 and TRBJ1-5, reads DGGITQSPKYLFRKEGQNVTLSCEQNLNHDAMYWYRQDPGQGLRLIYYSQIVNDFQKGDIAEGYSVSREKKESFPLTVTSAQKNPTAFYLCASSIAVASETGNQPQHFGDGTRLSIL.

V is TRBV5-8 and J is TRBJ2-5, with D perhaps TRBD2 (7 bases). Germline assignment: CDR1 SGHTS and CDR2 YDEGEE. The CDR3 has 17 residues. The V end lost 3 bases, the J end lost 4 bases, and 22 bases lay between the germline ends. CDR3 coding DNA: TGTGCCAGCAGCTCCCTATCGAGAGGGGGGGGCCGAGAGACCCAGTACTTC. Amino acids: CASSSLSRGGGRETQYF.

In this sample, this clone turned up once. This chain connects TRBV14 to TRBJ2-7; 12 nucleotides align to TRBD2. Germline CDR1 and CDR2: SGHDN and FVKESK. Trimming took 4 bases from V and 6 from J; bases not matched to a gene: 13. CDR3 length equals 17 residues. The CDR3 DNA sequence: TGTGCCAGCAGCCTCCCCCGTCTAGCGGGAGGGCCAATCGAGCAGTACTTC. Its protein product is CASSLPRLAGGPIEQYF.

The V and J genes are TRBV6-1 and TRBJ1-1, with 7 bases identical to TRBD1. CDR1 and CDR2 (germline): MNHNS, SASEGT. The CDR3 loop spans 15 amino acids. J gave up 2 bases and V 3 bases, and 6 bases lay outside the gene matches. CDR3 nucleotide sequence: TGTGCCAGCAGTGAGAGGACAGGCACAAACACTGAAGCTTTCTTT. It yields the protein CASSERTGTNTEAFF.

This clone has a single count. CDR3 residues: CASSQGFEGTEAFF. The CDR3 DNA reads as TGCGCCAGCAGCCAAGGATTCGAGGGCACTGAAGCTTTCTTT. The chain couples TRBV4-1 to TRBJ1-1, with D uncertain. The germline V and J ends were trimmed by 1 base and 4 bases, with 10 bases remaining between them. The CDR3 is 14 amino acids. The germline V gene encodes CDR1 MGHRA and CDR2 YSYEKL.

The J gene is TRBJ1-2, the V gene TRBV15; D gene unclear. From germline, CDR1 is LNHNV and CDR2 YYDKDF (reference sequence). CDR3 size: 15 residues. V was shortened by 0 bases and J by 6 bases, with 14 bases between the two germline ends. The CDR3 here is CATSRDRAGSDGYTF. The DNA for the CDR3 is TGTGCCACCAGCAGAGATCGTGCGGGATCCGATGGCTACACCTTC.

This clone was detected a few times. The gene calls are TRBV5-1 and TRBJ2-7, with D maybe TRBD2 (6 bases). Germline CDR1 and CDR2: SGHRS and YFSETQ. This CDR3 region has 13 residues. Between the trimmed V and J ends, which lost 3 bases and 5 bases, there was a span of 12 bases. This CDR3 is CASSSRAGNEQYF. CDR3 DNA sequence: TGCGCCAGCAGCTCTCGGGCGGGGAACGAGCAGTACTTC. Supplemented by reference TRBV5-1 and TRBJ2-7, the full variable domain reads KAGVTQTPRYLIKTRGQQVTLSCSPISGHRSVSWYQQTPGQGLQFLFEYFSETQRNKGNFPGRFSGRQFSNSRSEMNVSTLELGDSALYLCASSSRAGNEQYFGPGTRLTVT.

Points on this clone: At one end, the junction sequence differs from germline, possibly due to a read error. The chain joins TRBV6-1 to TRBJ1-2; tentatively, D is TRBD1 (5 bases). The CDR3 extends over 14 amino acids. Germline V gene lookup returns CDR1 MNHNS and CDR2 SASEGT. The CDR3 region is CASSELGGSYGHTF. The CDR3 DNA sequence: TGTGCCAGCAGTGAACTTGGGGGGAGCTATGGCCACACCTTC.

The J gene is TRBJ2-1, the V gene TRBV7-5; the D segment call TRBD2 is taken from the table without a DNA check. TRBV7-5 is recorded as a pseudogene. The CDR3 length is 16 residues. This CDR3 reads CARSLVSGSSYNEQFF. In DNA form, the CDR3 reads TGTGCCAGAAGCCTGGTAAGCGGGAGCTCCTACAATGAGCAGTTCTTC.

This chain joins TRBV6-5 and TRBJ2-1, with D hard to call. The CDR3 runs 11 residues. Trimming took off 6 bases at V and 4 bases at J, with 4 bases between the two ends. Looked up from germline, CDR1 is MNHEY and CDR2 is SVGAGI. The CDR3 loop is CASRNYNEQFF. DNA of the CDR3: TGTGCCAGCAGGAATTACAATGAGCAGTTCTTC.

The chain carries TRBV5-4 and TRBJ1-4; the D gene is possibly TRBD1 (5 bases). The CDR3 length is 16 residues. Trimming shortened V by 0 bases and J by 3 bases, and 12 bases separated the two germline ends. In germline, CDR1 is SGHNT, CDR2 YYREEE (reference sequence). The CDR3 bases are TGTGCCAGCAGCTTGGCTACAGGTTCTGCTAATGAAAAACTGTTTTTT. This codes for CASSLATGSANEKLFF.

The chain recombines TRBV4-1 with TRBJ1-1; no firm D call. The CDR3 totals 15 residues. With 1 base removed from V and 4 bases from J, the gap between germline ends came to 13 bases. In germline, CDR1 is MGHRA, CDR2 YSYEKL. CDR3: CASSQVHLRGTEAFF. In nucleotides, the CDR3 is TGCGCCAGCAGCCAAGTCCACCTACGGGGCACTGAAGCTTTCTTT.

The chain couples TRBV7-2 to TRBJ1-3, with D unclear. V lost 5 bases to trimming and J lost 0 bases, with 14 bases between them. This CDR3 region has 16 residues. Per the germline V gene, CDR1 is SGHTA and CDR2 is FQGNSA. CDR3 in DNA: TGTGCCAGCAGCGTATTACTCCGGGACTCTGGAAACACCATATATTTT. Amino acids: CASSVLLRDSGNTIYF.

This chain connects TRBV19 to TRBJ1-2, with TRBD1 as a possible D gene (5 bases). This CDR3 contains 13 residues. Between the trimmed V and J ends, which lost 1 base and 8 bases, there was a span of 11 bases. The germline gives CDR1 LNHDA, CDR2 SQIVND (reference sequence). The CDR3 sequence is CASSIGAGQGYTF. The CDR3 nucleotides are TGTGCCAGTAGTATAGGTGCAGGGCAAGGCTACACCTTC.

The table lists this clone with a count of one. The V and J genes are TRBV7-9 and TRBJ2-1; D gene uncertain. The CDR3 is 12 amino acids. Trimming pared 0 bases from V and 15 bases from J, leaving 12 bases between. Per germline, CDR1 SEHNR and CDR2 FQNEAQ (reference sequence). The CDR3 DNA reads TGTGCCAGCAGCTTAGCAGGGCCCACCCCGTTCTTC. Its protein is CASSLAGPTPFF.

V is TRBV6-1 and J is TRBJ2-5; the D gene is possibly TRBD2 (5 bases). The DNA matches TRBJ2-7 better at its end, which makes the J call doubtful. Germline CDR1 is MNHNS and CDR2 is SASEGT. This CDR3 comprises 15 residues. CDR3 protein: CASSERSASSYEQYF. The CDR3 region has the DNA TGTGCCAGCTCAGAACGTAGCGCTTCCTCCTACGAGCAGTACTTC.

Concerning this clone itself: Other DNA sequences within the sample encode an identical CDR3. The genes are TRBV19 and TRBJ2-7, with TRBD1 as a possible D gene (5 bases). The ends were cut back, 3 bases at V and 0 bases at J, with 9 bases in the middle. This CDR3 region has 14 residues. Germline CDR1 and CDR2: LNHDA and SQIVND (reference sequence). Here the CDR3 DNA reads TGTGCCAGTAGTATCCGAGACAGCTCCTACGAGCAGTACTTC. It yields the protein CASSIRDSSYEQYF.

The chain employs TRBV23-1 and TRBJ2-5, with 7 bases aligning to TRBD1. TRBV23-1 has ORF status, its function being uncertain. The CDR3 has 13 residues. V dropped 4 bases and J dropped 5; count of bases not matched to a gene: 4. The CDR3 protein is CASSPQGEETQYF. Written as DNA, the CDR3 is TGCGCCAGCAGTCCGCAGGGGGAGGAGACCCAGTACTTC.

The chain joins TRBV4-1 to TRBJ2-7; 13 bases map to TRBD2. The trim removed 3 bases at V and 5 bases at J, leaving 7 bases unmatched. The CDR3 runs 16 residues. The germline V gene encodes CDR1 MGHRA and CDR2 YSYEKL. The CDR3 DNA reads as TGCGCCAGCAGCCAGCTACTAGCGGGGGGGCTGAACGAGCAGTACTTC. Translated, it gives CASSQLLAGGLNEQYF.

The CDR3 DNA reads as TGTGCCAGCAGCGTAGAGTACCCCGACAATGAGCAGTTCTTC. It translates to CASSVEYPDNEQFF. The chain uses TRBV9 and TRBJ2-1; D unresolved. Between the trimmed V and J ends, which lost 0 bases and 5 bases, there was a span of 9 bases. The CDR3 is made up of 14 amino acids. Germline V CDR1 and CDR2: SGDLS, YYNGEE.

The CDR3 reads CASREGQGARGYTF. Here the CDR3 DNA reads TGTGCCAGTAGGGAGGGACAGGGGGCTCGTGGCTACACCTTC. This chain uses TRBV27 with TRBJ1-2, with 12 positions matching TRBD1. Germline CDR1 reads MNHEY; CDR2 reads SMNVEV (reference sequence). J lost 7 bases, V lost 9 bases, and 9 bases had no gene match. The CDR3 extends over 14 amino acids.

CDR3 DNA: TGCGCCAGCAGCCTGGACAGGGGAGAGACCCAGTACTTC. Translation: CASSLDRGETQYF. The chain links TRBV5-1 to TRBJ2-5; 9 positions agree with TRBD1. Looked up from germline, CDR1 is SGHRS and CDR2 is YFSETQ. Losses at the gene ends were 4 bases for V and 4 bases for J; bases not matched to a gene: 2. CDR3 size: 13 residues. Based on the CDR3 plus reference TRBV5-1 and TRBJ2-5, the full variable domain is KAGVTQTPRYLIKTRGQQVTLSCSPISGHRSVSWYQQTPGQGLQFLFEYFSETQRNKGNFPGRFSGRQFSNSRSEMNVSTLELGDSALYLCASSLDRGETQYFGPGTRLLVL.

The CDR3 protein is CASSFGDGETQYF. The CDR3 DNA sequence: TGTGCCAGCAGTTTCGGGGACGGCGAGACCCAGTACTTC. The chain couples TRBV27 to TRBJ2-5, with D perhaps TRBD1 or TRBD2 (5 bases each). CDR3 size: 13 residues. V dropped 3 bases and J dropped 5 bases, with 10 bases sitting between them. Germline loops: CDR1 MNHEY, CDR2 SMNVEV (reference sequence).

This clone was recorded once. DNA for the CDR3: TGTGCCAGCAGCCTAACTAGCGGGGGGGTGGATGAGCAGTTCTTC. This translates into CASSLTSGGVDEQFF. The chain employs TRBV6-5 and TRBJ2-1; 13 bases align to TRBD2. The CDR3 sequence is 15 residues long. CDR1 and CDR2 (germline): MNHEY, SVGAGI. Trimming at V came to 6 bases and at J to 8 bases, leaving 7 bases not matched to a gene.